This T cell receptor (beta chain) is drawn from a study of cytomegalovirus exposure and HLA in healthy donors. 60 Vbeta and 13 Jbeta primers were used in PCR. Data came from immunoSEQ multiplex PCR; TCRdb stores just in-frame clones and leaves some out. Counted here are more than 150,000 clones, 75% to 90% occurring once; the ten biggest clones make up 1.3% to 1.5%. Nominal health characterized the donors when sampled, though unrecorded immune exposures were likely. The clonotype was recovered from a girl between 5 and 17 years old in good health and CMV-seropositive. The sequenced material came from PBMCs.

CDR3 sequence: CASSPAGRVHEQYF. CDR3 sequence (DNA): TGTGCCAGCAGCCCGGCGGGGAGGGTACACGAGCAGTACTTC. The chain carries TRBV7-2 and TRBJ2-5, with TRBD2 identical over 7 bases. Matching the DNA end better, TRBJ2-7 makes the J call doubtful. This CDR3 comprises 14 residues. The germline V gene has CDR1 SGHTA and CDR2 FQGNSA.